The 16 T cell receptor beta chains in this list originate from one sample, sequenced in a study of post-analysis software for immune sequencing data. Whole-study findings and limits: TRBV5-6, TRBV5-1 and TRBV20-1 belonged to a set of roughly 5 TRBV segments that were more frequent in patients than controls.

Included in the TCR beta cDNA libraries were unique molecular identifiers. TCRdb called the PCR reads again in MiXCR, with one record for every CDR3 protein. The data hold 650,000 to 850,000 distinct CDR3 sequences, with about 53% observed a single time. No antigen has been assigned to these receptors. Sequenced: blood. All receptors derive from a girl aged 5-17 years with multiple sclerosis.

The chain joins TRBV12-3 or TRBV12-4 to TRBJ2-7, with TRBD2 matching over 11 bases. Losses at the gene ends were 6 bases for V and 0 bases for J; bases not matched to a gene: 4. The CDR3 runs to 15 residues. Written as DNA, the CDR3 is TGTGCCAGCAGCTTTACTAGCGGGAGCTCCTACGAGCAGTACTTC. Amino acid sequence: CASSFTSGSSYEQYF.

This clonotype was counted a few times. V usage is TRBV27 and J usage is TRBJ2-4; D is possibly TRBD1 or TRBD2 (5 bases each). Germline CDR1 and CDR2: MNHEY and SMNVEV (reference sequence). Trimming pared 5 bases from V and 0 bases from J, leaving 14 bases between. The CDR3 is 16 amino acids. The CDR3 DNA follows: TGTGCCAGCAGTCTAGAATCCGGGACAGCCAAAAACATTCAGTACTTC. Its translation is CASSLESGTAKNIQYF.

This clonotype was seen only a few times. V usage is TRBV7-3 and J usage is TRBJ2-3; 8 bases align to TRBD2. Unmatched junction bases numbered 7, after V lost 2 bases and J lost 6 bases. Per the germline V gene, CDR1 is SGHTA and CDR2 is FQGTGA. The CDR3 consists of 15 residues. CDR3 in DNA: TGTGCCAGCAGCTTAGGGGCGGGGGGCCTCGATACGCAGTATTTT. Translating it yields CASSLGAGGLDTQYF.

This clonotype was seen only a few times. The chain combines TRBV9 with TRBJ1-6; D is uncertain. V dropped 0 bases and J dropped 0 bases, with 4 bases sitting between them. Germline values: CDR1 SGDLS, CDR2 YYNGEE. The CDR3 spans 15 residues. The CDR3 spells CASSVESSYNSPLHF. As DNA, the CDR3 is TGTGCCAGCAGCGTAGAGAGCTCCTATAATTCACCCCTCCACTTT. Together with reference TRBV9 and TRBJ1-6, the CDR3 gives the full variable domain: DSGVTQTPKHLITATGQRVTLRCSPRSGDLSVYWYQQSLDQGLQFLIQYYNGEERAKGNILERFSAQQFPDLHSELNLSSLELGDSALYFCASSVESSYNSPLHFGNGTRLTVT.

This clonotype came up a few times. The V call is TRBV20-1, the J call TRBJ2-1, with 14 bases fitting TRBD2. The CDR3 runs 14 residues. CDR1 and CDR2 from the germline V gene are DFQATT and SNEGSKA (reference sequence). Trimming at V came to 5 bases and at J to 13 bases, leaving 10 bases not matched to a gene. Here the CDR3 reads CSAHSGLAGGEQFF. The CDR3 DNA reads as TGCAGTGCTCACTCCGGACTAGCGGGAGGTGAACAGTTCTTC.

This chain connects TRBV4-2 to TRBJ1-2; 9 bases map to TRBD1. The CDR3 covers 17 residues. Trimming cost V 0 bases and J 5 bases; bases outside gene matches: 10. CDR1 is LGHNA, CDR2 YNFKEQ, per germline. The CDR3 sequence: CASSQDTGAGQGYGYTF. DNA for the CDR3: TGTGCCAGCAGCCAAGACACGGGAGCAGGACAGGGGTATGGCTACACCTTC.

The chain employs TRBV29-1 and TRBJ1-1, with D tentatively TRBD1 (5 bases). CDR1 and CDR2 (germline): SQVTM, ANQGSEA. Trimming pared 4 bases from V and 5 bases from J, leaving 17 bases between. CDR3 size: 14 residues. The CDR3 loop is CSVVGVSLGTEAFF. For the CDR3, the DNA is TGCAGCGTTGTGGGGGTTAGCCTAGGGACTGAAGCTTTCTTT.

This chain uses TRBV7-9 with TRBJ2-4; 10 bases map to TRBD2. The DNA end lines up better with TRBJ2-7; the J call may be wrong. Germline V gene data show CDR1 as SEHNR and CDR2 as FQNEAQ (reference sequence). CDR3 size: 15 residues. CDR3 DNA sequence: TGTGCCAGCATCGCCACCAGCGGGGGGGCCAACGAGCAGTACTTC. It encodes CASIATSGGANEQYF.

This clonotype has only a few counts. The V gene is TRBV20-1, the J gene TRBJ2-5; a possible D gene is TRBD2 (5 bases). CDR1 and CDR2 (germline): DFQATT, SNEGSKA (reference sequence). Trimming shortened V by 5 bases and J by 3 bases, and 13 bases separated the two germline ends. The length of the CDR3 is 13 residues. The chain's CDR3 is CSAPDLGEETQYF. In DNA, the CDR3 is TGCAGTGCTCCAGATCTGGGAGAAGAGACCCAGTACTTC.

The chain couples TRBV9 to TRBJ2-3; the match to TRBD1 covers 7 bases. V trimming: 2 bases; J trimming: 5 bases; junction bases outside the gene matches: 8. CDR1 is SGDLS and CDR2 is YYNGEE in the germline V gene. CDR3 length: 15 residues. The CDR3 reads CASSVLFQGEDTQYF. The CDR3 nucleotides are TGTGCCAGCAGCGTCCTTTTCCAGGGGGAAGATACGCAGTATTTT.

This clonotype was seen only once. The chain links TRBV20-1 to TRBJ2-1; D perhaps matches TRBD2 (7 bases). This CDR3 has 13 residues. With 1 base removed from V and 9 bases from J, the gap between germline ends came to 13 bases. Germline V CDR1 and CDR2: DFQATT, SNEGSKA (reference sequence). CDR3 sequence reads: CSARGRGHAEQFF. The CDR3 region has the DNA TGCAGTGCTAGAGGGCGGGGGCACGCTGAGCAGTTCTTC.

The gene calls are TRBV2 and TRBJ2-7, with a tentative D call TRBD2 (6 bases). V shed 4 bases and J shed 6 bases, with 19 bases lying between them. Germline V CDR1 and CDR2: SNHLY, FYNNEI. This CDR3 spans 15 amino acids. The CDR3, as DNA: TGTGCCAGCAGTGCGGCGCCAGGGACTTTGGGCGAGCAGTACTTC. Protein: CASSAAPGTLGEQYF.

The chain is built from TRBV12-5 and TRBJ1-1; the D gene is possibly TRBD1 (6 bases). This CDR3 has 15 amino acids. Trimming took off 6 bases at V and 5 bases at J, with 19 bases between the two ends. Germline assignment: CDR1 LGHNT and CDR2 FRNRAP. This CDR3 reads CASGPVAGRGTEAFF. The CDR3 coding sequence is TGTGCTAGTGGCCCCGTAGCGGGCAGGGGTACTGAAGCTTTCTTT.

A few counts support this clonotype. The V and J genes are TRBV5-5 and TRBJ2-7; D call uncertain. V lost 4 bases and J lost 3, with 5 bases in between. Germline CDR1 is SGHKS and CDR2 is YYEKEE (reference sequence). The CDR3 extends over 11 amino acids. The CDR3 loop is CASSKLYEQYF. The CDR3, as DNA: TGTGCCAGCAGCAAGCTCTACGAGCAGTACTTC.

J is TRBJ1-2 and V is TRBV10-3; maybe TRBD1 (5 bases). From germline, CDR1 is ENHRY and CDR2 SYGVKD. This CDR3 comprises 13 residues. The V gene lost 10 bases and the J gene lost 2 bases, with 14 bases spanning the gap. In nucleotides, the CDR3 is TGTGCCACCGAAGGTCGGACAAACTATGGCTACACCTTC. Its translation: CATEGRTNYGYTF.

V gene TRBV11-2 combines with J gene TRBJ2-6, with TRBD2 matching over 10 bases. V was pared by 5 bases and J by 0 bases, with 4 bases of the junction left unmatched. Germline V gives CDR1 SGHAT, CDR2 FQNNGV. The CDR3 has 17 amino acids. In DNA form, the CDR3 reads TGTGCCAGCAGCCCTATAGCGGGGGGCTCTGGGGCCAACGTCCTGACTTTC. This sequence encodes CASSPIAGGSGANVLTF.